The 10 T cell receptor beta chains below all came from one sample that was sequenced in a study of molecular identifiers for immune sequencing clone quantification. TCRdb used MiXCR to reprocess the PCR reads, holding one entry per CDR3 protein. The sample consists of over 550,000 distinct CDR3 sequences, less than 30% of them appearing once. Sequencing was carried out using naive CD8+ T cells from blood, with Jurkat cell RNA spiked in. Subset here: FACS-sorted CD8+CD4-CCR7+CD45RA+ naive T cells. These receptors originate from a human donor in good health. Some libraries in this study had Jurkat cell RNA spiked in.

This clonotype was seen repeatedly, ten times or more. The chain combines TRBV7-9 with TRBJ2-7, with a weak D call TRBD2 (6 bases). Germline loops: CDR1 SEHNR, CDR2 FQNEAQ (reference sequence). The CDR3 is 15 residues long. V was clipped by 1 base and J by 2 bases, with 12 bases between them. The CDR3 nucleotides read TGTGCCAGCAGCTTAGGTTCCGGGGGTCCCTACGAGCAGTACTTC. This gives the protein CASSLGSGGPYEQYF.

For this clonotype: This sequence may be a read error, since a much larger clone differs from it by one base. The chain carries TRBV30 and TRBJ2-7; no firm D call. The CDR3 length is 13 residues. Trimming cost V 5 bases and J 3 bases, with 14 bases left between them. Germline CDR1 is GTSNPN and CDR2 is SVGIG (reference sequence). CDR3 bases: TGTGCCTGGGGTTCGACGTCCGGCTACGAGCAGTACTTC. This codes for CAWGSTSGYEQYF.

This sequence joins TRBV3-1 and TRBJ2-1, with D perhaps TRBD2 (5 bases). Trimming shortened V by 0 bases and J by 9 bases, and 9 bases separated the two germline ends. Per germline, CDR1 LGHDT and CDR2 YNNKEL (reference sequence). This CDR3 has 13 residues. CDR3 amino acids: CASSQDAGGEQFF. CDR3 coding DNA: TGTGCCAGCAGCCAAGACGCTGGAGGTGAGCAGTTCTTC.

V is TRBV29-1 and J is TRBJ2-2, with 13 nucleotides matching TRBD2. In germline, CDR1 is SQVTM, CDR2 ANQGSEA. Losses at the gene ends were 1 base for V and 4 bases for J; bases not matched to a gene: 6. CDR3 size: 17 residues. In DNA form, the CDR3 reads TGCAGCGTTGAAGTGACTAGCGGGGGGCCATTCACCGGGGAGCTGTTTTTT. The encoded protein is CSVEVTSGGPFTGELFF.

J is TRBJ2-2 and V is TRBV28; D possibly corresponds to TRBD1 (6 bases). This CDR3 region has 15 residues. Germline V gene sequence: CDR1 MDHEN, CDR2 SYDVKM. The ends were cut back, 6 bases at V and 6 bases at J, with 17 bases in the middle. CDR3 amino acids: CASRATGFMAGELFF. CDR3 nucleotides: TGTGCCAGCAGGGCTACAGGGTTTATGGCCGGGGAGCTGTTTTTT. The variable domain in full, with the rest retrieved from reference TRBV28 and TRBJ2-2, is DVKVTQSSRYLVKRTGEKVFLECVQDMDHENMFWYRQDPGLGLRLIYFSYDVKMKEKGDIPEGYSVSREKKERFSLILESASTNQTSMYLCASRATGFMAGELFFGEGSRLTVL.

This clonotype was found many times. This chain connects TRBV6-2 or TRBV6-3 to TRBJ2-3; 10 nucleotides agree with TRBD2. The CDR3 is made up of 13 amino acids. J lost 4 bases, V lost 10 bases, and 5 bases had no gene match. Germline-derived CDR1 and CDR2 are MNHEY and SVGEGT. CDR3 in amino acids: CATNGLAADTQYF. The CDR3 nucleotides read TGTGCCACCAACGGACTAGCGGCAGATACGCAGTATTTT.

This clonotype occurred many times. The rearrangement links TRBV29-1 to TRBJ1-1; D unresolved. The germline CDR1 and CDR2 sequences are SQVTM and ANQGSEA. The germline V and J ends were trimmed by 7 bases and 6 bases, with 9 bases remaining between them. The CDR3 contains 10 residues. The CDR3 DNA reads as TGCAGCGCCGGTGGGGCTGAAGCTTTCTTT. It encodes CSAGGAEAFF.

J is TRBJ2-1 and V is TRBV29-1, with a tentative D call TRBD2 (6 bases). Looked up from germline, CDR1 is SQVTM and CDR2 is ANQGSEA. V gave up 4 bases and J gave up 0 bases, with 16 bases separating them. The CDR3 runs to 16 residues. The CDR3 DNA reads as TGCAGCGTTGGGGGATTAGCGGCCAGCTCCTACAATGAGCAGTTCTTC. This encodes CSVGGLAASSYNEQFF.

This clonotype was observed many times. The V and J genes are TRBV5-4 and TRBJ2-3; tentatively, D is TRBD1 (7 bases). The CDR3 totals 17 residues. The germline V and J ends were trimmed by 6 bases and 4 bases, with 24 bases remaining between them. Germline V lookup: CDR1 SGHNT, CDR2 YYREEE (reference sequence). The DNA for the CDR3 is TGTGCCAGCACCCTTTGGGGGGATTGGACAGGTGCAGATACGCAGTATTTT. This gives the protein CASTLWGDWTGADTQYF.

The sample holds many counts of this clonotype. The chain carries TRBV6-2 or TRBV6-3 and TRBJ1-1; D ambiguous. CDR1 and CDR2 (germline): MNHEY, SVGEGT. The CDR3 runs 13 residues. The ends were cut back, 0 bases at V and 7 bases at J, with 9 bases in the middle. CDR3 in amino acids: CASSYSWQDEAFF. The CDR3 coding sequence is TGTGCCAGCAGTTACTCCTGGCAGGATGAAGCTTTCTTT.